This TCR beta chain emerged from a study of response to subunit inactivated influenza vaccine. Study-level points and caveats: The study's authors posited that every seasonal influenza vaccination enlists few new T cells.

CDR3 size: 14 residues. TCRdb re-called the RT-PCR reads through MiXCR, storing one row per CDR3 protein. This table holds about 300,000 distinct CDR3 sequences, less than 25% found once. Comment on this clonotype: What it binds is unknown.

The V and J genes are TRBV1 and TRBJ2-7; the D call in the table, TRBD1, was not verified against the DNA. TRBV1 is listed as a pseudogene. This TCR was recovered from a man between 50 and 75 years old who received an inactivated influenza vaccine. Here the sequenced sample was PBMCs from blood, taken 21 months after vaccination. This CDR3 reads CTSSHHPGPYEQYF. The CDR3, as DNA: TGCACCAGCAGCCACCACCCGGGACCTTACGAGCAGTACTTC.